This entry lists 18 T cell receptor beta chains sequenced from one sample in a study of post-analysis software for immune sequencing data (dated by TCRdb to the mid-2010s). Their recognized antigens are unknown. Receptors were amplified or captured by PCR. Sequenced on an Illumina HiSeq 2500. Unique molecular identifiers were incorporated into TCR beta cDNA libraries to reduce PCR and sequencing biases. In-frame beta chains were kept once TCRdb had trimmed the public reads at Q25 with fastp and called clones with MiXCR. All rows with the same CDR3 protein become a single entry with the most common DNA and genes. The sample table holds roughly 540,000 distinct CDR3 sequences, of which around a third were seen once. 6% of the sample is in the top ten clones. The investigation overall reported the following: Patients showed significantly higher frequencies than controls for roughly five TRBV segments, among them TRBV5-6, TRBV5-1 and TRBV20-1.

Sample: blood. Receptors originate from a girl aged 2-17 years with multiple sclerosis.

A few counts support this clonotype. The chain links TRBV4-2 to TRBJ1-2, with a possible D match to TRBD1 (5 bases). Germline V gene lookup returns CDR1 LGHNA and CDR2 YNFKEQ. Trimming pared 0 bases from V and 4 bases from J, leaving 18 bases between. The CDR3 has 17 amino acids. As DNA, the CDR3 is TGTGCCAGCAGCCAAGACCGCCGGGCAGGGCAGCCCTATGGCTACACCTTC. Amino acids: CASSQDRRAGQPYGYTF.

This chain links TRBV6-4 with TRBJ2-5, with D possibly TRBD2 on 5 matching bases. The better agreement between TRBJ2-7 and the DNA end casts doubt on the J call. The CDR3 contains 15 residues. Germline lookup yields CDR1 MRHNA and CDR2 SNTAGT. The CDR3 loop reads CASSLPGWLAYEQYF. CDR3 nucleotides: TGTGCCAGCAGTCTGCCGGGGTGGCTTGCCTACGAGCAGTACTTC.

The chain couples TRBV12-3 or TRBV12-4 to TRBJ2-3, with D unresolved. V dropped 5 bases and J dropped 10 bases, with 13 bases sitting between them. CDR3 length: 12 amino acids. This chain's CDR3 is CASSPRAEAQYF. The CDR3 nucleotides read TGTGCCAGCAGTCCCCGAGCCGAGGCGCAGTATTTT.

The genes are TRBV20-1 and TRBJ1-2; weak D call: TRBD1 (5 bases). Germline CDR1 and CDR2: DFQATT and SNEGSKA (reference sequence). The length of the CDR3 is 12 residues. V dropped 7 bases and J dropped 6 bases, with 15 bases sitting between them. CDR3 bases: TGCAGTGGACGGGACGAGGAAGATGGCTACACCTTC. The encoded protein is CSGRDEEDGYTF.

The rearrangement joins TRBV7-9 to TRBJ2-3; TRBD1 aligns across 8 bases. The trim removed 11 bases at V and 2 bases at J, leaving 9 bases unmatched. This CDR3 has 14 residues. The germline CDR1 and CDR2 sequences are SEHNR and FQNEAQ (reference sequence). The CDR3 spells CAGAGGLFTDTQYF. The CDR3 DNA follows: TGTGCCGGCGCAGGGGGCCTTTTCACAGATACGCAGTATTTT. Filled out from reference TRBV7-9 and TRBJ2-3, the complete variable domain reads DTGVSQNPRHKITKRGQNVTFRCDPISEHNRLYWYRQTLGQGPEFLTYFQNEAQLEKSRLLSDRFSAERPKGSFSTLEIQRTEQGDSAMYLCAGAGGLFTDTQYFGPGTRLTVL.

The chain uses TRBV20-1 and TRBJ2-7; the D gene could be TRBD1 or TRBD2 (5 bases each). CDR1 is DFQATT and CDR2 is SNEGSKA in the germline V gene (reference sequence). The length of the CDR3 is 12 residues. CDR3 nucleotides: TGCAGGGCTCACAAGGGGAGCTACGAGCAGTACTTC. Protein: CRAHKGSYEQYF.

The CDR3 sequence: CASSVIAYEQYF. The CDR3 coding sequence is TGTGCCAGCAGTGTCATTGCCTACGAGCAGTACTTC. The chain carries TRBV6-1 and TRBJ2-7; D call uncertain. Germline values: CDR1 MNHNS, CDR2 SASEGT. Trimming left V 4 bases short and J 2 bases short, with 6 bases between. The CDR3 contains 12 residues.

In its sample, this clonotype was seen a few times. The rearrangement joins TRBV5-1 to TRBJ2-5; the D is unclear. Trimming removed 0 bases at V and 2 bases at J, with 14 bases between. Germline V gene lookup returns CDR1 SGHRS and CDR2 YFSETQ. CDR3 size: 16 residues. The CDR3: CASSLARAKEQETQYF. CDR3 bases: TGCGCCAGCAGCTTGGCTAGGGCCAAGGAACAAGAGACCCAGTACTTC.

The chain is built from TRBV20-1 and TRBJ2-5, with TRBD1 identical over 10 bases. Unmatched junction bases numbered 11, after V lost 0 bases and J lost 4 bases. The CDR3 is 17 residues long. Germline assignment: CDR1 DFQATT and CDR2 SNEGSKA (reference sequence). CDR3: CSARDRDRGGGTETQYF. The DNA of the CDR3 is TGCAGTGCTAGAGATAGGGACAGGGGAGGTGGAACAGAGACCCAGTACTTC.

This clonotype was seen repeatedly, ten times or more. CDR3 amino acids: CASSMGGLTDTQYF. The CDR3 DNA reads TGTGCCAGTAGTATGGGGGGCCTCACAGATACGCAGTATTTT. The genes are TRBV19 and TRBJ2-3, with D possibly called TRBD1 or TRBD2 (6 bases each). Per the germline V gene, CDR1 is LNHDA and CDR2 is SQIVND (reference sequence). V was shortened by 3 bases and J by 2 bases, with 9 bases between the two germline ends. The length of the CDR3 is 14 residues.

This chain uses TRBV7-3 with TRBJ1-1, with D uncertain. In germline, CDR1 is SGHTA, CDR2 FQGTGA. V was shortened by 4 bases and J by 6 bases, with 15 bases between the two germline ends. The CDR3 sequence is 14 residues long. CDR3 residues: CASSCGPGFAEAFF. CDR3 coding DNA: TGTGCCAGCAGCTGCGGCCCGGGGTTCGCTGAAGCTTTCTTT.

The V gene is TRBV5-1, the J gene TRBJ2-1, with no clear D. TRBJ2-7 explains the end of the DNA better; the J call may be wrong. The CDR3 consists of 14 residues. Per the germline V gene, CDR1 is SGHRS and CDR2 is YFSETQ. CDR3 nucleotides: TGCGCCAGCGGCCAACCTGGTTCCTACAATGAGCAGTACTTC. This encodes CASGQPGSYNEQYF.

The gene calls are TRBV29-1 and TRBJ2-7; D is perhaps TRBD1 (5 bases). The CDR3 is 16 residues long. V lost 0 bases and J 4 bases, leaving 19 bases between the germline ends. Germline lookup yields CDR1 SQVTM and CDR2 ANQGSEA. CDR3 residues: CSVEEGRPGSVYEQYF. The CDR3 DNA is TGCAGCGTTGAAGAAGGTCGGCCAGGGTCCGTTTACGAGCAGTACTTC.

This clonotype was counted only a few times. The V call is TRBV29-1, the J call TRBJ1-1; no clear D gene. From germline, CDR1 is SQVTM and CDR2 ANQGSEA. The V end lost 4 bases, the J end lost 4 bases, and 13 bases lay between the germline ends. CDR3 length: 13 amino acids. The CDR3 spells CSVVGGRTTEAFF. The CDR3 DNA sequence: TGCAGCGTTGTAGGAGGGCGGACCACTGAAGCTTTCTTT.

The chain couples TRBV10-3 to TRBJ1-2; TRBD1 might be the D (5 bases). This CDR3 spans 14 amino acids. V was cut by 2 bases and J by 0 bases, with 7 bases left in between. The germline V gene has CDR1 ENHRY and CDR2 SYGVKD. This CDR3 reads CAISEGGSNYGYTF. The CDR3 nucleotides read TGTGCCATCAGTGAGGGGGGGTCTAACTATGGCTACACCTTC.

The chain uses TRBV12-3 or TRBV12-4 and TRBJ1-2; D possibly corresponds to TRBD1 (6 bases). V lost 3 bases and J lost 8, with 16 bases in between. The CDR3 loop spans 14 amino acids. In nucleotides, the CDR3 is TGTGCCAGCAGTTTTTCTACAGGGCTTCGAGGCTACACCTTC. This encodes CASSFSTGLRGYTF.

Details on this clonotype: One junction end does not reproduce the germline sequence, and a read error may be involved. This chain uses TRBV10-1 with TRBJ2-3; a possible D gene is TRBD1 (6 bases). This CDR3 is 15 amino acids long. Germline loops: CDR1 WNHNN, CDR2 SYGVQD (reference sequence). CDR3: CAGSERQATTDTQYF. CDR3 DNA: TGCGCCGGCAGTGAGCGACAGGCTACCACAGATACGCAGTATTTT.

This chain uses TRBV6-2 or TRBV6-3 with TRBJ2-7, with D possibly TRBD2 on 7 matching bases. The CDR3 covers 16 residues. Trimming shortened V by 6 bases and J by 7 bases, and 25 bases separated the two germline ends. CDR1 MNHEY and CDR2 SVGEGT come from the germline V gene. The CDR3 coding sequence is TGTGCCAGCAGATCCCGCGGGGGCCCCTCCTACAATGAGCAGTACTTC. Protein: CASRSRGGPSYNEQYF.